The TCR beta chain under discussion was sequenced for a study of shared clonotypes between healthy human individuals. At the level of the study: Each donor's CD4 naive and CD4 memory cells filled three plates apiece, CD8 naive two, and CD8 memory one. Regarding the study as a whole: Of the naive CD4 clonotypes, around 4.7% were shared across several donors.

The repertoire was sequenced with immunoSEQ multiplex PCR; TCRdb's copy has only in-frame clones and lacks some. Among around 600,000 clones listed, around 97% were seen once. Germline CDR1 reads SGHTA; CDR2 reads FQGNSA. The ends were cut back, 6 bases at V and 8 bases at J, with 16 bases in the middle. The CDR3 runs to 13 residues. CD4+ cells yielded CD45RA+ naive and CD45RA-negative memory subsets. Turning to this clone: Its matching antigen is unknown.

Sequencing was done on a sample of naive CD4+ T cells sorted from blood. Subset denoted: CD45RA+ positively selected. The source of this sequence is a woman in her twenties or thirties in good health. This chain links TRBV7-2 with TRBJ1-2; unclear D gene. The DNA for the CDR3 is TGTGCCAGCAGTTCTACTGTCCCCTTAGGCTACACCTTC. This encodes CASSSTVPLGYTF.